One and the same sample provided the 25 T cell receptor beta chains below, sequenced in a study of cytomegalovirus exposure and HLA in healthy donors. 13 Jbeta primers and 60 Vbeta primers were used for the PCR. Sequencing used immunoSEQ multiplex PCR; TCRdb keeps in-frame clones, though not all of them. The sample lists 96,000 or so clones, 60% to 75% seen once, with under 3.5% in the top ten. The source material was PBMCs. Every receptor here comes from a female donor in good health and CMV-seropositive.

The chain links TRBV6-5 to TRBJ2-5, with TRBD2 matching over 8 bases. Looked up from germline, CDR1 is MNHEY and CDR2 is SVGAGI. The V segment lost 4 bases and the J segment 4 bases; nucleotides outside the gene matches: 8. The CDR3 consists of 15 residues. CDR3: CASSSPPLAGETQYF. The CDR3, as DNA: TGTGCCAGCAGTTCCCCACCTCTAGCGGGAGAGACCCAGTACTTC.

The chain employs TRBV29-1 and TRBJ2-1; 8 bases align to TRBD2. The germline V gene has CDR1 SQVTM and CDR2 ANQGSEA. V shed 4 bases and J 5 bases; nucleotides not matched to a gene: 13. The CDR3 has 16 amino acids. CDR3 in amino acids: CSVGGLNGGEHNEQFF. The CDR3 DNA reads as TGCAGCGTTGGCGGCCTTAACGGGGGGGAACACAATGAGCAGTTCTTC.

This chain connects TRBV7-2 to TRBJ2-7, with TRBD1 matching 9 bases. With V trimmed by 5 bases and J by 3 bases, 11 bases remained unmatched. Per germline, CDR1 SGHTA and CDR2 FQGNSA. There are 16 residues in the CDR3. CDR3 protein: CASSPWGQGRHYEQYF. The DNA for the CDR3 is TGTGCCAGCAGCCCCTGGGGACAGGGAAGGCACTACGAGCAGTACTTC.

This clone has a handful of counts. The rearrangement joins TRBV10-1 to TRBJ1-1, with D maybe TRBD1 (6 bases). The length of the CDR3 is 15 residues. The germline V gene encodes CDR1 WNHNN and CDR2 SYGVQD (reference sequence). With 1 base removed from V and 2 bases from J, the gap between germline ends came to 11 bases. The CDR3 loop is CASSEFQGFNTEAFF. The CDR3 coding sequence is TGCGCCAGCAGTGAGTTCCAGGGGTTTAACACTGAAGCTTTCTTT.

The chain carries TRBV28 and TRBJ2-7; tentatively, D is TRBD2 (5 bases). The germline V and J ends were trimmed by 3 bases and 3 bases, with 12 bases remaining between them. This CDR3 is 14 amino acids long. CDR1 is MDHEN and CDR2 is SYDVKM in the germline V gene. The CDR3 reads CASSLGSASYEQYF. CDR3 DNA: TGTGCCAGCAGTTTGGGTAGCGCGAGCTACGAGCAGTACTTC.

J is TRBJ2-7 and V is TRBV11-2; D is perhaps TRBD2 (6 bases). The CDR3 length is 15 residues. V lost 5 bases and J lost 2, with 16 bases in between. The germline V gene has CDR1 SGHAT and CDR2 FQNNGV. CDR3 residues: CASSLVAGRPYEQYF. The CDR3 DNA reads TGTGCCAGCAGCCTAGTGGCAGGGAGGCCCTACGAGCAGTACTTC.

This clone has only one observation. The rearrangement uses TRBV28 and TRBJ1-2; no definite D call. This CDR3 comprises 13 residues. The V end was cut by 3 bases, the J end by 3 bases, with 8 bases between. Germline CDR1 MDHEN, CDR2 SYDVKM. The CDR3, as DNA: TGTGCCAGCAGTTTCGAGGAACACTATGGCTACACCTTC. Protein: CASSFEEHYGYTF.

V usage is TRBV29-1 and J usage is TRBJ2-5; a possible D gene is TRBD2 (6 bases). The CDR3 covers 13 residues. Germline CDR1 and CDR2: SQVTM and ANQGSEA. V lost 4 bases, J lost 4 bases, and 13 bases lay in between. Here the CDR3 DNA reads TGCAGCGTTGGTTGGAGGGTTGGAGAGACCCAGTACTTC. Its protein product is CSVGWRVGETQYF.

The gene calls are TRBV13 and TRBJ1-2; the match to TRBD1 covers 9 bases. V lost 5 bases, J lost 12 bases, and 4 bases stayed unmatched. The CDR3 has 11 residues. CDR1 PRHDT and CDR2 FYEKMQ come from the germline V gene (reference sequence). For the CDR3, the DNA is TGTGCCAGCAGCAAACAGGGGGCCGACACCTTC. Translated: CASSKQGADTF. Full variable domain (remainder filled in from reference TRBV13 and TRBJ1-2): AAGVIQSPRHLIKEKRETATLKCYPIPRHDTVYWYQQGPGQDPQFLISFYEKMQSDKGSIPDRFSAQQFSDYHSELNMSSLELGDSALYFCASSKQGADTFGSGTRLTVV.

The rearrangement joins TRBV18 to TRBJ2-7, with a possible D match to TRBD2 (6 bases). In germline, CDR1 is KGHSH, CDR2 LQKENI. V lost 4 bases, J lost 5 bases, and 18 bases lay in between. The CDR3 loop spans 15 amino acids. This CDR3 reads CASSLSPGDRDEQYF. Here the CDR3 DNA reads TGTGCCAGCTCACTCTCCCCGGGGGATAGGGACGAGCAGTACTTC.

This clone turned up a few times. The chain employs TRBV5-1 and TRBJ2-5, with 13 bases lining up with TRBD2. Near its end, the DNA agrees better with TRBJ2-7, so the J call may be wrong. Germline-derived CDR1 and CDR2 are SGHRS and YFSETQ. The CDR3 runs 15 residues. The CDR3 is CATEGLAGTPYEQYF. The CDR3 bases are TGCGCCACCGAGGGACTAGCGGGAACTCCCTACGAGCAGTACTTC.

The chain employs TRBV19 and TRBJ1-1, with D uncertain. Per germline, CDR1 LNHDA and CDR2 SQIVND (reference sequence). Trimming removed 3 bases from V and 8 bases from J, with 16 bases in between. The CDR3 has 14 residues. The CDR3 loop reads CASSIWRENREAFF. CDR3 in DNA: TGTGCCAGTAGTATCTGGAGGGAGAATAGGGAAGCTTTCTTT.

The rearrangement uses TRBV28 and TRBJ2-7; 13 nucleotides line up with TRBD2. Looked up from germline, CDR1 is MDHEN and CDR2 is SYDVKM. V shed 5 bases and J 4 bases; nucleotides not matched to a gene: 5. The CDR3 spans 15 residues. Here the CDR3 DNA reads TGTGCCAGCAGTCAACTAGCGGGAGGGCAGTACGAGCAGTACTTC. This sequence encodes CASSQLAGGQYEQYF.

CDR3 sequence reads: CASSQGSGRAIADTQYF. The CDR3 DNA follows: TGCGCCAGCAGCCAAGGGAGCGGGAGGGCCATCGCAGATACGCAGTATTTT. The rearrangement joins TRBV4-3 to TRBJ2-3, with 10 bases identical to TRBD2. V dropped 1 base and J dropped 4; count of bases not matched to a gene: 8. The CDR3 length is 17 residues. Germline V gene data show CDR1 as LGHNA and CDR2 as YSLEER.

This clone occurred a few times. The chain is built from TRBV21-1 and TRBJ2-6; no check of the table's D call, TRBD1, against the DNA was made. TRBV21-1 is designated a pseudogene. The CDR3 covers 17 residues. CDR3 in amino acids: CASSFQGLISGANVLTF. CDR3 nucleotide sequence: TGTGCCAGCAGCTTCCAGGGCCTGATTTCTGGGGCCAACGTCCTGACTTTC.

The chain combines TRBV5-1 with TRBJ2-1, with a tentative D call TRBD1 (6 bases). CDR1 and CDR2 (germline): SGHRS, YFSETQ. Trimming shortened V by 0 bases and J by 9 bases, and 13 bases separated the two germline ends. This CDR3 contains 14 residues. The CDR3 DNA sequence: TGCGCCAGCAGCTTGGCCACAGGGTTGACTGAGCAGTTCTTC. Translated, it gives CASSLATGLTEQFF.

Only a few counts were recorded for this clone. The chain recombines TRBV4-2 with TRBJ2-3; 7 bases are a match to TRBD2. Per the germline V gene, CDR1 is LGHNA and CDR2 is YNFKEQ. The CDR3 runs to 15 residues. Trimming took 6 bases from V and 6 from J; bases not matched to a gene: 12. CDR3 loop: CASSPASGLGDTQYF. The CDR3 region has the DNA TGTGCCAGCAGTCCCGCTAGCGGTCTCGGGGATACGCAGTATTTT.

The V and J genes are TRBV7-6 and TRBJ2-1; 8 bases fit TRBD1. Germline CDR1 and CDR2: SGHVS and FNYEAQ. This CDR3 region has 17 residues. The V gene end was trimmed by 0 bases and the J gene end by 4 bases; junction bases not matched to a gene: 8. CDR3 DNA sequence: TGTGCCAGCAGCTTAGCCTTCAGGGGGCCCCTTTACAATGAGCAGTTCTTC. Residues: CASSLAFRGPLYNEQFF.

The V call is TRBV5-4, the J call TRBJ2-2; TRBD2 matches 10 bases. CDR1 and CDR2 (germline): SGHNT, YYREEE (reference sequence). This CDR3 contains 15 residues. With V trimmed by 0 bases and J by 10 bases, 6 bases remained unmatched. CDR3 bases: TGTGCCAGCAGCTTGGGGCTAGCGGGGGTAGAGGAGCTGTTTTTT. It encodes CASSLGLAGVEELFF.

The V call is TRBV28, the J call TRBJ1-2; tentative D call: TRBD1 (6 bases). V lost 6 bases, J lost 0 bases, and 14 bases lay in between. The CDR3 runs 15 residues. Germline CDR1 reads MDHEN; CDR2 reads SYDVKM. The CDR3 DNA reads TGTGCCAGCAGCCGTCACAGGGTCACTAACTATGGCTACACCTTC. Translation: CASSRHRVTNYGYTF.

The chain links TRBV6-6 to TRBJ2-7; 8 nucleotides agree with TRBD1. Looked up from germline, CDR1 is MNHNY and CDR2 is SVGAGI (reference sequence). With V trimmed by 2 bases and J by 3 bases, 0 bases remained unmatched. The CDR3 consists of 13 residues. DNA of the CDR3: TGTGCCAGCAGTTACGGGACAGGCTACGAGCAGTACTTC. As protein: CASSYGTGYEQYF.

The genes are TRBV6-1 and TRBJ2-3, with TRBD1 matching 9 bases. CDR3 length equals 15 residues. J gave up 2 bases and V 4 bases, and 4 bases lay outside the gene matches. Germline V CDR1 and CDR2: MNHNS, SASEGT. CDR3 region: CASSAGTGYTDTQYF. CDR3 in DNA: TGTGCCAGCAGTGCCGGGACAGGGTACACAGATACGCAGTATTTT.

This chain links TRBV5-1 with TRBJ2-7; a possible D gene is TRBD1 (6 bases). The germline V gene has CDR1 SGHRS and CDR2 YFSETQ. The V and J ends lost 4 bases and 2 bases respectively, with 13 bases between them. This CDR3 spans 14 amino acids. For the CDR3, the DNA is TGCGCCAGCAGCCAGCCGGGACAAGCCTACGAGCAGTACTTC. Its translation is CASSQPGQAYEQYF. Using reference TRBV5-1 and TRBJ2-7 for the parts outside the CDR3, the full variable domain is KAGVTQTPRYLIKTRGQQVTLSCSPISGHRSVSWYQQTPGQGLQFLFEYFSETQRNKGNFPGRFSGRQFSNSRSEMNVSTLELGDSALYLCASSQPGQAYEQYFGPGTRLTVT.

V is TRBV2 and J is TRBJ2-2; TRBD2 matches 8 bases. The V gene end was trimmed by 1 base and the J gene end by 7 bases; junction bases not matched to a gene: 11. The CDR3 length is 17 residues. CDR1 is SNHLY and CDR2 is FYNNEI in the germline V gene. For the CDR3, the DNA is TGTGCCAGCAGTGAAGGTGGGAGCGGGGGCATGGTCGGGGAGCTGTTTTTT. Protein: CASSEGGSGGMVGELFF.

The chain has TRBV28 and TRBJ2-7, with a tentative D call TRBD2 (5 bases). The CDR3 runs 11 residues. Germline assignment: CDR1 MDHEN and CDR2 SYDVKM. V shed 5 bases and J shed 5 bases, with 7 bases lying between them. The CDR3 sequence: CASSRGHEQYF. In DNA, the CDR3 is TGTGCCAGCAGTCGAGGGCACGAGCAGTACTTC. Drawing the rest from reference TRBV28 and TRBJ2-7, the complete variable domain is DVKVTQSSRYLVKRTGEKVFLECVQDMDHENMFWYRQDPGLGLRLIYFSYDVKMKEKGDIPEGYSVSREKKERFSLILESASTNQTSMYLCASSRGHEQYFGPGTRLTVT.